These 22 T cell receptor beta chains were all obtained from the same sample, sequenced in a study of blood T cell repertoires in COVID-19. Sequencing was performed with immunoSEQ multiplex PCR; in TCRdb, only in-frame clones are kept and a portion is missing. Among about 190,000 clones listed, about 85% were seen once. The sequenced sample consisted of peripheral blood. All receptors derive from a man aged 25 to 40 with acute or convalescent COVID-19.

The rearrangement joins TRBV6-5 to TRBJ2-5; 7 nucleotides align to TRBD2. The CDR3 runs to 14 residues. Germline-derived CDR1 and CDR2 are MNHEY and SVGAGI. V trimming: 5 bases; J trimming: 2 bases; junction bases outside the gene matches: 5. The CDR3 loop is CASSPEAGQETQYF. CDR3 DNA: TGTGCCAGCAGTCCCGAAGCGGGACAAGAGACCCAGTACTTC.

This rearrangement joins TRBV6-6 to TRBJ1-1; the match to TRBD1 covers 7 bases. The V gene end was trimmed by 5 bases and the J gene end by 5 bases; junction bases not matched to a gene: 2. Germline lookup yields CDR1 MNHNY and CDR2 SVGAGI (reference sequence). The CDR3 length is 12 residues. The CDR3 loop is CASSDRVTEAFF. CDR3 nucleotides: TGTGCCAGCAGTGACAGGGTTACTGAAGCTTTCTTT.

The genes are TRBV6-5 and TRBJ1-4; D remains unclear. In germline, CDR1 is MNHEY, CDR2 SVGAGI. There are 14 residues in the CDR3. Trimming cost V 6 bases and J 8 bases, with 16 bases left between them. CDR3 protein: CASRDTGSLEKLFF. The CDR3 region has the DNA TGTGCCAGCAGAGATACCGGGAGTTTAGAAAAACTGTTTTTT.

CDR3 nucleotides: TGTGCCAGCAGTCTGACAGGACGGGCCTACAATGAGCAGTTCTTC. Protein: CASSLTGRAYNEQFF. The chain employs TRBV5-6 and TRBJ2-1; perhaps TRBD1 as D (6 bases). Germline CDR1 and CDR2: SGHDT and YYEEEE. CDR3 length: 15 amino acids. The germline V and J ends were trimmed by 5 bases and 2 bases, with 14 bases remaining between them.

The chain joins TRBV2 to TRBJ1-2; D perhaps matches TRBD1 (5 bases). The CDR3 contains 16 residues. V was trimmed by 4 bases and J by 1 base, leaving 16 bases between them. Germline values: CDR1 SNHLY, CDR2 FYNNEI. CDR3 DNA sequence: TGTGCCAGCAGTGGGATTCAAAGGGGCGGTAACTATGGCTACACCTTC. This codes for CASSGIQRGGNYGYTF.

Only a few counts were recorded for this clone. The chain is built from TRBV5-6 and TRBJ1-2; 10 bases align to TRBD1. The V gene end was trimmed by 5 bases and the J gene end by 7 bases; junction bases not matched to a gene: 8. Germline loops: CDR1 SGHDT, CDR2 YYEEEE. The CDR3 covers 14 residues. CDR3 sequence reads: CASSPGTGEFGYTF. In DNA, the CDR3 is TGTGCCAGCAGTCCCGGGACAGGGGAGTTTGGCTACACCTTC.

The chain recombines TRBV19 with TRBJ1-1; D call uncertain. This CDR3 contains 13 residues. Germline V gene data show CDR1 as LNHDA and CDR2 as SQIVND (reference sequence). V lost 3 bases and J lost 1, with 6 bases in between. The DNA for the CDR3 is TGTGCCAGTAGTATTGAGGGGAACACTGAAGCTTTCTTT. This gives the protein CASSIEGNTEAFF.

The DNA for the CDR3 is TGTGCCAGCAGCCCTAACCTACGCGAGCAGTACTTC. Its protein is CASSPNLREQYF. This chain links TRBV9 with TRBJ2-7, with no clear D. Trimming left V 4 bases short and J 6 bases short, with 11 bases between. The CDR3 has 12 amino acids. CDR1 SGDLS and CDR2 YYNGEE come from the germline V gene. Using reference TRBV9 and TRBJ2-7 for the parts outside the CDR3, the full variable domain is DSGVTQTPKHLITATGQRVTLRCSPRSGDLSVYWYQQSLDQGLQFLIQYYNGEERAKGNILERFSAQQFPDLHSELNLSSLELGDSALYFCASSPNLREQYFGPGTRLTVT.

The genes are TRBV10-3 and TRBJ1-2; D uncertain. CDR3 length: 15 residues. Germline CDR1 reads ENHRY; CDR2 reads SYGVKD. Trimming removed 0 bases at V and 6 bases at J, with 14 bases between. Written as DNA, the CDR3 is TGTGCCATCAGTGAGTCAGGAACGGGGAACGATGGCTACACCTTC. Its translation: CAISESGTGNDGYTF.

The V gene is TRBV11-2, the J gene TRBJ1-2; D ambiguous. Germline V CDR1 and CDR2: SGHAT, FQNNGV. The CDR3 runs to 12 residues. Trimming removed 1 base from V and 6 bases from J, with 6 bases in between. The chain's CDR3 is CASSLGLDGYTF. CDR3 coding DNA: TGTGCCAGCAGCTTAGGGCTGGATGGCTACACCTTC.

This clone was observed a handful of times. The chain has TRBV19 and TRBJ1-1; D is uncertain. The length of the CDR3 is 13 residues. V lost 3 bases and J lost 6, with 11 bases in between. Germline CDR1 LNHDA, CDR2 SQIVND (reference sequence). The CDR3 DNA reads TGTGCCAGTAGTATGCGTGCGGAGGCTGAAGCTTTCTTT. This gives the protein CASSMRAEAEAFF. Filled out from reference TRBV19 and TRBJ1-1, the complete variable domain reads DGGITQSPKYLFRKEGQNVTLSCEQNLNHDAMYWYRQDPGQGLRLIYYSQIVNDFQKGDIAEGYSVSREKKESFPLTVTSAQKNPTAFYLCASSMRAEAEAFFGQGTRLTVV.

In nucleotides, the CDR3 is TGTGCCAGCAGTATGTTCAGGTCCAACACTGAAGCTTTCTTT. Protein sequence: CASSMFRSNTEAFF. V and J are TRBV6-5 and TRBJ1-1; D gene unclear. CDR1 is MNHEY, CDR2 SVGAGI, per germline. The CDR3 runs to 14 residues. V was clipped by 5 bases and J by 2 bases, with 12 bases between them.

With regard to this clone: The same CDR3 also results from other DNA sequences found in this sample. This rearrangement joins TRBV5-1 to TRBJ1-4; a weak D match, TRBD1 (5 bases). This CDR3 comprises 15 residues. Trimming removed 4 bases from V and 0 bases from J, with 10 bases in between. Germline V CDR1 and CDR2: SGHRS, YFSETQ. The CDR3: CASSLGHATNEKLFF. The CDR3 DNA reads TGCGCCAGCAGCCTAGGACACGCAACTAATGAAAAACTGTTTTTT.

V and J are TRBV4-1 and TRBJ2-5; 7 bases map to TRBD1. Trimming at V came to 0 bases and at J to 5 bases, leaving 3 bases not matched to a gene. CDR3 length equals 14 residues. The germline CDR1 and CDR2 sequences are MGHRA and YSYEKL. CDR3 in amino acids: CASSQDRQGETQYF. The CDR3 bases are TGCGCCAGCAGCCAAGATCGACAGGGTGAGACCCAGTACTTC.

Notes on this clone: Different DNA sequences within this sample yield the same CDR3. This rearrangement joins TRBV6-1 to TRBJ1-5; maybe TRBD1 (6 bases). The ends were cut back, 2 bases at V and 5 bases at J, with 7 bases in the middle. Germline CDR1 MNHNS, CDR2 SASEGT. This CDR3 is 13 amino acids long. In nucleotides, the CDR3 is TGTGCCAGCAGTGAACAGGGGCATCAGCCCCAGCATTTT. Amino acid sequence: CASSEQGHQPQHF.

The chain uses TRBV4-1 and TRBJ2-5; the D gene is possibly TRBD2 (5 bases). Trimming took off 0 bases at V and 7 bases at J, with 12 bases between the two ends. CDR3 length equals 14 residues. Germline CDR1 is MGHRA and CDR2 is YSYEKL. DNA of the CDR3: TGCGCCAGCAGCCAAGATTACGGGATCGGGACCCAGTACTTC. As protein: CASSQDYGIGTQYF.

The gene calls are TRBV3-1 (or the pseudogene TRBV3-2) and TRBJ2-1; weak D call: TRBD1 (5 bases). V lost 0 bases to trimming and J lost 9 bases, with 18 bases between them. This CDR3 region has 16 residues. Germline CDR1 LGHDT, CDR2 YNNKEL (reference sequence). For the CDR3, the DNA is TGTGCCAGCAGCCAAGAAGTCAGGGTTTGGGAAAGTGAGCAGTTCTTC. Protein product: CASSQEVRVWESEQFF.

The chain carries TRBV9 and TRBJ2-7, with TRBD2 identical over 7 bases. Germline V gene lookup returns CDR1 SGDLS and CDR2 YYNGEE. V shed 0 bases, J shed 0 bases, and the junction held 6 bases outside the gene matches. The CDR3 is made up of 16 amino acids. The CDR3 nucleotides read TGTGCCAGCAGCGTAGACCCAGCGGGGAGCTCCTACGAGCAGTACTTC. Amino acid sequence: CASSVDPAGSSYEQYF.

The table lists this clone with a count of one. V and J are TRBV24-1 and TRBJ1-5; D is uncertain. V lost 7 bases and J lost 0, with 6 bases in between. The CDR3 covers 13 residues. Germline CDR1 is KGHDR and CDR2 is SFDVKD. CDR3: CATSGDSNQPQHF. As DNA, the CDR3 is TGTGCCACCAGCGGGGATAGCAATCAGCCCCAGCATTTT.

The chain is built from TRBV28 and TRBJ1-5; D is perhaps TRBD1 (5 bases). The CDR3 has 13 amino acids. The germline V gene encodes CDR1 MDHEN and CDR2 SYDVKM. With 5 bases removed from V and 6 bases from J, the gap between germline ends came to 11 bases. CDR3: CASSIQGGQPQHF. CDR3 in DNA: TGTGCCAGCAGTATTCAGGGTGGTCAGCCCCAGCATTTT.

Only one count was recorded for this clone. V and J are TRBV19 and TRBJ2-3; D may be TRBD2 (6 bases). Trimming removed 11 bases from V and 1 base from J, with 22 bases in between. Germline CDR1 is LNHDA and CDR2 is SQIVND (reference sequence). This CDR3 is built from 16 residues. This CDR3 is CASTGDRFRGTDTQYF. The CDR3 coding sequence is TGTGCCTCAACGGGGGATAGGTTCCGGGGCACAGATACGCAGTATTTT.

The chain couples TRBV11-2 to TRBJ2-4; 8 bases are shared with TRBD1. Germline values: CDR1 SGHAT, CDR2 FQNNGV. Trimming took 0 bases from V and 8 from J; bases not matched to a gene: 9. CDR3 length equals 16 residues. CDR3 protein: CASSLDFGQGAHIQYF. The DNA of the CDR3 is TGTGCCAGCAGCTTAGATTTCGGGCAGGGGGCGCACATTCAGTACTTC.